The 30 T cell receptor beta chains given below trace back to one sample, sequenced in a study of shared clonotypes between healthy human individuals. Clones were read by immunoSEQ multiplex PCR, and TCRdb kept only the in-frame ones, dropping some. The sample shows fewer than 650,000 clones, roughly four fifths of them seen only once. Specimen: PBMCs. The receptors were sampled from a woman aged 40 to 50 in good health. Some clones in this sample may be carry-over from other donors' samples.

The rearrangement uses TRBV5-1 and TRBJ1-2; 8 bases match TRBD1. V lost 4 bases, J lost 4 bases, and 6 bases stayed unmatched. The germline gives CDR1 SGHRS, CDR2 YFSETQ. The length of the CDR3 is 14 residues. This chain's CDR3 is CASSIRQGSYGYTF. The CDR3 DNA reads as TGCGCCAGCAGCATAAGACAGGGGAGCTATGGCTACACCTTC.

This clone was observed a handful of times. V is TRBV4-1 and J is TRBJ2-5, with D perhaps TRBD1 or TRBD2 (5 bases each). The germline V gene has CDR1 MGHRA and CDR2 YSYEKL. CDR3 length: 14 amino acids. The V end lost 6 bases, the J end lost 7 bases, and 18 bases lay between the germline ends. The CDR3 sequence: CASSPGADPRTQYF. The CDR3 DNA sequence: TGCGCCAGCAGTCCCGGGGCAGACCCGCGGACCCAGTACTTC.

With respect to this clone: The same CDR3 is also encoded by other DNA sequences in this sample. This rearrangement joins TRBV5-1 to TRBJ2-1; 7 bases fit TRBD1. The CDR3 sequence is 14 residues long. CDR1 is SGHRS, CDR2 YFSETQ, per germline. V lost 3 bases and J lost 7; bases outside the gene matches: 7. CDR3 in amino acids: CASSWAGTDNEQFF. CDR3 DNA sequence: TGCGCCAGCAGCTGGGCCGGGACAGATAATGAGCAGTTCTTC. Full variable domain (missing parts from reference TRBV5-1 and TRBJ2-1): KAGVTQTPRYLIKTRGQQVTLSCSPISGHRSVSWYQQTPGQGLQFLFEYFSETQRNKGNFPGRFSGRQFSNSRSEMNVSTLELGDSALYLCASSWAGTDNEQFFGPGTRLTVL.

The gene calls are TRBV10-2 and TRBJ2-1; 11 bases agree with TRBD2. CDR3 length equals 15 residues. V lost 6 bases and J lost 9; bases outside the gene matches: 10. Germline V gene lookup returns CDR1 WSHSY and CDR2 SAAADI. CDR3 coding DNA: TGCGCCAGCAGGAACAAGCTAGCGGGAGGTTCTGAGCAGTTCTTC. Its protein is CASRNKLAGGSEQFF.

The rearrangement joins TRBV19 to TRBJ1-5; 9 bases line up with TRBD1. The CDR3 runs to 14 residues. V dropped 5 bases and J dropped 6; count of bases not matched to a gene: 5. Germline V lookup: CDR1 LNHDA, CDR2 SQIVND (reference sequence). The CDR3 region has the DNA TGTGCCAGTAGTGCACAGGGGGCGGCTCAGCCCCAGCATTTT. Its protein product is CASSAQGAAQPQHF.

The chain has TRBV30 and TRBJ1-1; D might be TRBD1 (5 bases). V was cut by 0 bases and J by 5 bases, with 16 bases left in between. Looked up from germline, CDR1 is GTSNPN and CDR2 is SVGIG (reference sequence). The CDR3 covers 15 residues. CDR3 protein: CAWSVLPDEGTEAFF. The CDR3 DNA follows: TGTGCCTGGAGTGTACTGCCGGACGAGGGGACTGAAGCTTTCTTT.

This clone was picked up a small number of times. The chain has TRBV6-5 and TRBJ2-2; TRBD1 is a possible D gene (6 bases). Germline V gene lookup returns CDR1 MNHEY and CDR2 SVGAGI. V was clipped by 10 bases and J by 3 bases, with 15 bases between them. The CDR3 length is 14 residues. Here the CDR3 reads CATSEQGYTGELFF. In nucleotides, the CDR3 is TGTGCCACCTCGGAGCAGGGGTACACCGGGGAGCTGTTTTTT.

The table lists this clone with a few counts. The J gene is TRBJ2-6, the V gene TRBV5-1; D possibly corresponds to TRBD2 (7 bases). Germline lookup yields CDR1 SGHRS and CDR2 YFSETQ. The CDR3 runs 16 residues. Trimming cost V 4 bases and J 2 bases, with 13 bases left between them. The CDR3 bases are TGCGCCAGCAGCCAGGGGAGGGACGCTGGGGCCAACGTCCTGACTTTC. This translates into CASSQGRDAGANVLTF.

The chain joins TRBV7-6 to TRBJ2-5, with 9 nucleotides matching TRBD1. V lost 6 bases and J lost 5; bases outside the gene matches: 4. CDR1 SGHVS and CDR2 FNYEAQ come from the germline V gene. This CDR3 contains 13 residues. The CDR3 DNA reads TGTGCCAGCAGACAGGGGGCGCGGGAGACCCAGTACTTC. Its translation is CASRQGARETQYF.

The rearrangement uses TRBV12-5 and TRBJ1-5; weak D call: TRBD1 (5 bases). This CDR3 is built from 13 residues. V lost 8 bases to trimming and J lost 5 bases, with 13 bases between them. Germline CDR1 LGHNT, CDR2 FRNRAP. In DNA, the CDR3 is TGTGCTAGTTCCTTCGGGGGGGATCAGCCCCAGCATTTT. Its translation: CASSFGGDQPQHF.

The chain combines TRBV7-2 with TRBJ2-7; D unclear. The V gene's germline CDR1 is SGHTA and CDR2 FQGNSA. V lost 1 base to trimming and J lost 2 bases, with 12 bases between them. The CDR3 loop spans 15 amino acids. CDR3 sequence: CASSLEGSGAYEQYF. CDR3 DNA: TGTGCCAGCAGCTTAGAGGGTTCTGGAGCCTACGAGCAGTACTTC.

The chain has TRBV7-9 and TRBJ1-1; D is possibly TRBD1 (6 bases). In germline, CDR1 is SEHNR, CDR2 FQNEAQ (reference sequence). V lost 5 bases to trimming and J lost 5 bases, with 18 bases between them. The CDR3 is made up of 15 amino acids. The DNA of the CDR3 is TGTGCCAGCAGCCCCCGAGAGGGGGGCTGGACTGAAGCTTTCTTT. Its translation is CASSPREGGWTEAFF. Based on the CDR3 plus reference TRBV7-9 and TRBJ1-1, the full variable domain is DTGVSQNPRHKITKRGQNVTFRCDPISEHNRLYWYRQTLGQGPEFLTYFQNEAQLEKSRLLSDRFSAERPKGSFSTLEIQRTEQGDSAMYLCASSPREGGWTEAFFGQGTRLTVV.

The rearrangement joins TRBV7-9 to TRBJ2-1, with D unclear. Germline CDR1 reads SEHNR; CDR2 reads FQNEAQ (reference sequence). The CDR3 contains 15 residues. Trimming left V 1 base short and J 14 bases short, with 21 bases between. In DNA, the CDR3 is TGTGCCAGCAGCTTAGTTCCAGAGGCCTACAATGAAAAGTTCTTC. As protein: CASSLVPEAYNEKFF. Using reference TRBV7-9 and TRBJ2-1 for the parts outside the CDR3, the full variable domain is DTGVSQNPRHKITKRGQNVTFRCDPISEHNRLYWYRQTLGQGPEFLTYFQNEAQLEKSRLLSDRFSAERPKGSFSTLEIQRTEQGDSAMYLCASSLVPEAYNEKFFGPGTRLTVL.

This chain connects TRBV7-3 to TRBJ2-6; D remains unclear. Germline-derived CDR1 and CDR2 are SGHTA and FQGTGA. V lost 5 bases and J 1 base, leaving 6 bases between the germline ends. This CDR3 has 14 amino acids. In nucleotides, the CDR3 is TGTGCCAGCAGCCCTGTATCTGGGGCCAACGTCCTGACTTTC. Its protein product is CASSPVSGANVLTF.

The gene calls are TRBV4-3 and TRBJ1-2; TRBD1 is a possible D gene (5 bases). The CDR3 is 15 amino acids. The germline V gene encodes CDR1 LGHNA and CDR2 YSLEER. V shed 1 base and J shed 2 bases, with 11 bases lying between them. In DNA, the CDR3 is TGCGCCAGCAGCCAAGGTGGGGCGGGGAACTATGGCTACACCTTC. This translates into CASSQGGAGNYGYTF.

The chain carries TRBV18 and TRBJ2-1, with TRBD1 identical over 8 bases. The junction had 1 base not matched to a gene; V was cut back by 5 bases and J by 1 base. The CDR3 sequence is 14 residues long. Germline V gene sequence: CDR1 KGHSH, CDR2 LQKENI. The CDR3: CASSGQGSYNEQFF. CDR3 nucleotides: TGTGCCAGCTCAGGACAGGGTTCCTACAATGAGCAGTTCTTC.

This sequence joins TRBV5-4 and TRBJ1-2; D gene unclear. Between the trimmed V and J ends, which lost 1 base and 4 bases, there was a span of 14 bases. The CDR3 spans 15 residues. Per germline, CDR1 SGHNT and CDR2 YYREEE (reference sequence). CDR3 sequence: CASSLWPYPGYGYTF. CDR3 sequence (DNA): TGTGCCAGCAGCTTGTGGCCCTATCCAGGCTATGGCTACACCTTC.

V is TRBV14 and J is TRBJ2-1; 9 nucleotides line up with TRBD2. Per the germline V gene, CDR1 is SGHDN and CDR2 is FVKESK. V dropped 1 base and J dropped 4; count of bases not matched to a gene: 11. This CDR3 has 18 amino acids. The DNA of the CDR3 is TGTGCCAGCAGCCAAGGAAAAAGGTGGACTAGCGTTTACAATGAGCAGTTCTTC. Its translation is CASSQGKRWTSVYNEQFF.

The CDR3 protein is CASSERDSSYEQYF. In DNA, the CDR3 is TGTGCCAGCAGTGAACGGGACAGCTCCTACGAGCAGTACTTC. The J gene is TRBJ2-7, the V gene TRBV6-1, with TRBD1 identical over 7 bases. Losses at the gene ends were 2 bases for V and 0 bases for J; bases not matched to a gene: 1. Per the germline V gene, CDR1 is MNHNS and CDR2 is SASEGT. The CDR3 extends over 14 amino acids.

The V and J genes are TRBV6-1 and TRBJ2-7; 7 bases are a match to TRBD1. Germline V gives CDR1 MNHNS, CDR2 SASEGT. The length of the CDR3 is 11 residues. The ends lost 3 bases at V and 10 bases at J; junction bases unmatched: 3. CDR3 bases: TGTGCCAGCAGTGAGACAGGGTTCCAGTACTTC. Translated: CASSETGFQYF.

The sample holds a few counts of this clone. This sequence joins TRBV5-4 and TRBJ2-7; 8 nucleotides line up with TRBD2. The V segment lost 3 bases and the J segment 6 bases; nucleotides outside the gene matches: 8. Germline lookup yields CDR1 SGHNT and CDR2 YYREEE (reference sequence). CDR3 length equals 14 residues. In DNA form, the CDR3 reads TGTGCCAGCAGCTCCACCCGGACTAGCTCCGAGCAGTACTTC. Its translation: CASSSTRTSSEQYF.

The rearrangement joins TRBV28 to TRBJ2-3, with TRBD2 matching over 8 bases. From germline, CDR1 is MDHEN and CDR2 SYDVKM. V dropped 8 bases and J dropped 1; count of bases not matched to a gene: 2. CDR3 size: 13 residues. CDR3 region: CASRRGGTDTQYF. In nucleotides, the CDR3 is TGTGCCAGCCGGCGGGGGGGCACAGATACGCAGTATTTT.

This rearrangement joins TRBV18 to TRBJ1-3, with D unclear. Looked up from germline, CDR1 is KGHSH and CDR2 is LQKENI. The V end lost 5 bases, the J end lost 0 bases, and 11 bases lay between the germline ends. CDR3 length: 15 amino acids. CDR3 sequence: CASSTSTFSGNTIYF. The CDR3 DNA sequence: TGTGCCAGCTCAACTTCGACCTTCTCTGGAAACACCATATATTTT. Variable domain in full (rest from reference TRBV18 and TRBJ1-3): NAGVMQNPRHLVRRRGQEARLRCSPMKGHSHVYWYRQLPEEGLKFMVYLQKENIIDESGMPKERFSAEFPKEGPSILRIQQVVRGDSAAYFCASSTSTFSGNTIYFGEGSWLTVV.

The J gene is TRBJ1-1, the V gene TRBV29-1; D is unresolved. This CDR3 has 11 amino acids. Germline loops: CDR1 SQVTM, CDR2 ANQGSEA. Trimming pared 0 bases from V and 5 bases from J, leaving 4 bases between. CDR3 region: CSVEEGTEAFF. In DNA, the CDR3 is TGCAGCGTTGAAGAGGGTACTGAAGCTTTCTTT.

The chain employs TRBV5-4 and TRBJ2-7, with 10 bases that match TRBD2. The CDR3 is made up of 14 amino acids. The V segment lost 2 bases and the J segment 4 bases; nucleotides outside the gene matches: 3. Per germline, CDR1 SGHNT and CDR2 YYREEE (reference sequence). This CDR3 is CASSFSGRSYEQYF. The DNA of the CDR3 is TGTGCCAGCAGCTTTAGCGGGAGGTCGTACGAGCAGTACTTC. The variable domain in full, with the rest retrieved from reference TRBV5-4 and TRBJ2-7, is ETGVTQSPTHLIKTRGQQVTLRCSSQSGHNTVSWYQQALGQGPQFIFQYYREEENGRGNFPPRFSGLQFPNYSSELNVNALELDDSALYLCASSFSGRSYEQYFGPGTRLTVT.

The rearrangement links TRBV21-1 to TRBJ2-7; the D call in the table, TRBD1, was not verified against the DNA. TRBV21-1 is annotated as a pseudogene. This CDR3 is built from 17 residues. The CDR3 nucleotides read TGTGCCAGCAGCAAATACCCCGGGACAGGTCCCCACTACGAGCAGTACTTC. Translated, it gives CASSKYPGTGPHYEQYF.

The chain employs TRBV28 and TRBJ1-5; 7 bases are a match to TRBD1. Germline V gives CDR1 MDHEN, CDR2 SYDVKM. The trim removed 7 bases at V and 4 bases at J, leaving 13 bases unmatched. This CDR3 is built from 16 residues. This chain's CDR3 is CASKPLGPQGNQPQHF. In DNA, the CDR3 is TGTGCCAGCAAGCCCCTAGGCCCACAGGGGAATCAGCCCCAGCATTTT.

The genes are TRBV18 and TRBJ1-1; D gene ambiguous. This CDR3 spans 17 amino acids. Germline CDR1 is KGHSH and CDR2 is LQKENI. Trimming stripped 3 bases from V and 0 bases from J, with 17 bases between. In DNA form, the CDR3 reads TGTGCCAGCTCACCCGTAGTTTCAGGTCGTATGAACACTGAAGCTTTCTTT. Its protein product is CASSPVVSGRMNTEAFF. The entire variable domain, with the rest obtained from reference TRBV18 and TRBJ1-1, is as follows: NAGVMQNPRHLVRRRGQEARLRCSPMKGHSHVYWYRQLPEEGLKFMVYLQKENIIDESGMPKERFSAEFPKEGPSILRIQQVVRGDSAAYFCASSPVVSGRMNTEAFFGQGTRLTVV.

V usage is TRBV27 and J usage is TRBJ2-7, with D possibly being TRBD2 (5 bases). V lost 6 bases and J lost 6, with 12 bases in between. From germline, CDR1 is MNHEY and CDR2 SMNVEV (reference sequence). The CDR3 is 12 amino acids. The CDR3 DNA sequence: TGTGCCAGCAGGTCGGGGTTTGGCGAGCAGTACTTC. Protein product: CASRSGFGEQYF.

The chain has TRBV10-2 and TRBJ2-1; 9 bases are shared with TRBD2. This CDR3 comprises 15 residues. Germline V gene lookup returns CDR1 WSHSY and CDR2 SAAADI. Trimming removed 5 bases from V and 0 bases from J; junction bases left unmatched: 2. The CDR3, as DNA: TGCGCCAGCAGTTTAGCGGGAGCCTCCTACAATGAGCAGTTCTTC. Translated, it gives CASSLAGASYNEQFF.